The entry that follows covers one T cell receptor (beta chain) sequence. Its antigen is as yet unknown. Using RNA template, CDR3s of TCR alpha and beta were amplified with iRepertoire arm-PCR. Input was roughly 85-400 ng of tissue mRNA or PBMC total RNA. A single record per CDR3 protein comes from TCRdb applying MiXCR to the multiplex PCR reads. The profile shows around 170,000 distinct CDR3 sequences, around 42% of them singletons. The sample is drawn from a study of glioma-infiltrating T cells. Points from the study as a whole: Gliomas, especially low-grade, showed above-expected tissue-blood divergence; non-neoplastic patients showed below. Only very few CDR3 sequences appeared in both tissue and blood.

Germline CDR1 reads SGHRS; CDR2 reads YFSETQ. The CDR3 extends over 15 amino acids. With 1 base removed from V and 0 bases from J, the gap between germline ends came to 9 bases. The chain couples TRBV5-1 to TRBJ2-3; no clear D gene. This clonotype originated in a human donor with low-grade glioma or glioblastoma, undergoing nonglioma brain surgery, or in good health (not recorded which). Sequenced input: glioma tissue, nonneoplastic brain tissue, or PBMCs (not recorded which). CDR3 DNA sequence: TGCGCCAGCAGCTTGTCACTCCCGAGCACAGATACGCAGTATTTT. Protein sequence: CASSLSLPSTDTQYF.